These 8 T cell receptor beta chains were all obtained from the same sample, sequenced in a study of shared clonotypes between healthy human individuals. The table came from immunoSEQ multiplex PCR; TCRdb's copy has only in-frame clones and leaves some out. The table records 2 million to 3 million clones, approximately 93% of them present only once. Source material: naive CD4+ T cells from PBMCs. Specified subset: CD45RA+ positively selected. These receptors were collected from a man younger than 35 in good health. Some clones in this sample may be carry-over from other donors' samples.

A remark on this clone: Other nucleotide sequences from this sample produce the same CDR3. J is TRBJ1-1 and V is TRBV29-1, with 7 bases fitting TRBD1. Germline CDR1 and CDR2: SQVTM and ANQGSEA. This CDR3 region has 13 residues. V lost 6 bases to trimming and J lost 0 bases; unmatched junction nucleotides: 4. This chain's CDR3 is CSVQGVMNTEAFF. In DNA form, the CDR3 reads TGCAGCGTCCAGGGGGTGATGAACACTGAAGCTTTCTTT.

The rearrangement links TRBV27 to TRBJ2-7; a possible D gene is TRBD2 (6 bases). The V gene lost 2 bases and the J gene lost 6 bases, with 20 bases spanning the gap. The CDR3 runs 16 residues. The germline CDR1 and CDR2 sequences are MNHEY and SMNVEV (reference sequence). The CDR3 nucleotides read TGTGCCAGCAGTTTACTAACCGGGAGACTCGGCCCCGAGCAGTACTTC. It encodes CASSLLTGRLGPEQYF.

The V gene is TRBV6-5, the J gene TRBJ2-7; tentatively, D is TRBD1 (6 bases). CDR1 is MNHEY and CDR2 is SVGAGI in the germline V gene. There are 15 residues in the CDR3. The ends were cut back, 6 bases at V and 0 bases at J, with 15 bases in the middle. The CDR3 loop reads CASSQGQAFSYEQYF. CDR3 sequence (DNA): TGTGCCAGCAGCCAGGGGCAGGCCTTCTCCTACGAGCAGTACTTC.

CDR3: CASSGRLGEKLFF. For the CDR3, the DNA is TGTGCCAGCAGCGGACGACTAGGTGAAAAACTGTTTTTT. The chain carries TRBV7-8 and TRBJ1-4; no definite D call. CDR1 is SGHVS and CDR2 is FQNEAQ in the germline V gene. The germline V and J ends were trimmed by 5 bases and 7 bases, with 11 bases remaining between them. This CDR3 contains 13 residues.

This sequence joins TRBV28 and TRBJ2-3; D is unclear. The germline CDR1 and CDR2 sequences are MDHEN and SYDVKM. V was clipped by 9 bases and J by 0 bases, with 16 bases between them. The CDR3 consists of 15 residues. The CDR3 spells CASWDRLGSTDTQYF. The DNA for the CDR3 is TGTGCCAGTTGGGATCGGTTGGGTAGCACAGATACGCAGTATTTT.

In its sample, this clone was seen once. Other nucleotide sequences from this sample produce the same CDR3. The V and J genes are TRBV5-1 and TRBJ1-3; D remains ambiguous. The germline V gene has CDR1 SGHRS and CDR2 YFSETQ. The CDR3 has 15 amino acids. Trimming left V 0 bases short and J 0 bases short, with 7 bases between. The CDR3 nucleotides read TGCGCCAGCAGCTTGGGAGGCCTCTCTGGAAACACCATATATTTT. Translation gives CASSLGGLSGNTIYF.

The chain uses TRBV5-1 and TRBJ2-3, with TRBD1 matching over 7 bases. The ends lost 4 bases at V and 1 base at J; junction bases unmatched: 9. From germline, CDR1 is SGHRS and CDR2 YFSETQ. The CDR3 runs to 16 residues. The CDR3 here is CASSPDRAVGTDTQYF. In DNA form, the CDR3 reads TGCGCCAGCAGCCCAGACAGGGCTGTCGGCACAGATACGCAGTATTTT.

Of note for this clone: The sample holds other DNA sequences that translate to the same CDR3. This chain joins TRBV28 and TRBJ1-2; 7 nucleotides match TRBD1. V gave up 3 bases and J gave up 4 bases; unmatched junction bases: 2. Germline loops: CDR1 MDHEN, CDR2 SYDVKM. CDR3 size: 13 residues. The CDR3 here is CASSFRGSYGYTF. The CDR3 nucleotides read TGTGCCAGCAGTTTCAGGGGGAGCTATGGCTACACCTTC.